This T cell receptor (beta chain) was sequenced for a study of CD8 T cells in ankylosing spondylitis. Study-level findings and limits: From matched ankylosing spondylitis synovial fluid, disease-linked clones were reportedly recovered at significantly enriched levels.

MiXCR was run by TCRdb on the 5' RACE reads, yielding one entry per CDR3 protein. The data show 250,000 to 400,000 distinct CDR3 sequences, under 14% seen once. This clonotype has a handful of counts. Its antigen is not identified. This CDR3 spans 15 amino acids. V was shortened by 3 bases and J by 4 bases, with 13 bases between the two germline ends. In germline, CDR1 is KGHSH, CDR2 LQKENI. The receptor was isolated from a female donor with ankylosing spondylitis or in good health (not recorded which). The rearrangement links TRBV18 to TRBJ1-5, with D unclear. The specimen sequenced was blood, either unsorted or a sorted T cell fraction (not recorded which). The CDR3 reads CASSPVRSENQPQHF. Written as DNA, the CDR3 is TGTGCCAGCTCACCGGTCAGGAGCGAGAATCAGCCCCAGCATTTT.